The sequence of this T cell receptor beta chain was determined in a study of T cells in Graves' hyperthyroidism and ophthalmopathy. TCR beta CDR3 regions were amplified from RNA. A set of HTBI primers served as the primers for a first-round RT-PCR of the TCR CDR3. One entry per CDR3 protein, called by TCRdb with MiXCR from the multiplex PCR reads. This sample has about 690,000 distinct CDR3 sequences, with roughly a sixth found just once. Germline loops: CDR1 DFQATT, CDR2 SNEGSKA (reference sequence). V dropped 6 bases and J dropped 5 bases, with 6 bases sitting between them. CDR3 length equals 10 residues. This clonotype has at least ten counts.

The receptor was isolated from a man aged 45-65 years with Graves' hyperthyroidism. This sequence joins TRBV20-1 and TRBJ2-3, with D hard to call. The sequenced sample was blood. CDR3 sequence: CSANQDTQYF. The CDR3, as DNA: TGCAGTGCCAACCAAGATACGCAGTATTTT.